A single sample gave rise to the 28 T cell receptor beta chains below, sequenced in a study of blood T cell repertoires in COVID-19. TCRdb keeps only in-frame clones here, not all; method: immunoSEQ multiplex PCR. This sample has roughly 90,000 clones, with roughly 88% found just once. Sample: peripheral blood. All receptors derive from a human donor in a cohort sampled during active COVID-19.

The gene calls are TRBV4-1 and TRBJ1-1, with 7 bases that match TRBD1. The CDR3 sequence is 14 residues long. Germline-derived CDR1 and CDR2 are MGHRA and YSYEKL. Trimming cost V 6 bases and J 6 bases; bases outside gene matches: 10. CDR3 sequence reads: CASRPTGLVAEAFF. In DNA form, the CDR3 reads TGCGCCAGCAGGCCGACAGGGCTTGTCGCTGAAGCTTTCTTT.

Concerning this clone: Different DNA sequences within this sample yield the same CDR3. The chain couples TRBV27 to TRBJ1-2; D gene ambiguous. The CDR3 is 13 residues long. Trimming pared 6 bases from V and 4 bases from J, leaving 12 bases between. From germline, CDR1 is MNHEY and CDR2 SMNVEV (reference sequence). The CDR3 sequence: CASSLGSGYGYTF. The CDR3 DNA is TGTGCCAGCAGCCTCGGGTCTGGCTATGGCTACACCTTC.

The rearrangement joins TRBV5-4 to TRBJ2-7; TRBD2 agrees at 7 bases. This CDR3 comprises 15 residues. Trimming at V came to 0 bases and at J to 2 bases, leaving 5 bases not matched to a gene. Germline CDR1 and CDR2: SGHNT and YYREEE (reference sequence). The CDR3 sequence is CASSLAGDYTYEQYF. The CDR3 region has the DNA TGTGCCAGCAGCTTGGCCGGGGACTACACCTACGAGCAGTACTTC.

The CDR3 DNA reads TGTGCCACTCCAGGAAGGCCTGGAAACACCATATATTTT. It encodes CATPGRPGNTIYF. This sequence joins TRBV24-1 and TRBJ1-3; D gene ambiguous. Trimming pared 10 bases from V and 2 bases from J, leaving 11 bases between. The CDR3 runs to 13 residues. The V gene's germline CDR1 is KGHDR and CDR2 SFDVKD.

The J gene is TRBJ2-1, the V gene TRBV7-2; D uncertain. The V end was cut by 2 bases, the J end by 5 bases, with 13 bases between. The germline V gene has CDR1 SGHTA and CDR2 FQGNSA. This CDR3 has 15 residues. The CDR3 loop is CASSLIINYHNEQFF. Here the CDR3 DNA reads TGTGCCAGCAGCTTAATCATAAACTACCACAATGAGCAGTTCTTC. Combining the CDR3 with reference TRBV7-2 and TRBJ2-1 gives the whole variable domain GAGVSQSPSNKVTEKGKDVELRCDPISGHTALYWYRQSLGQGLEFLIYFQGNSAPDKSGLPSDRFSAERTGGSVSTLTIQRTQQEDSAVYLCASSLIINYHNEQFFGPGTRLTVL.

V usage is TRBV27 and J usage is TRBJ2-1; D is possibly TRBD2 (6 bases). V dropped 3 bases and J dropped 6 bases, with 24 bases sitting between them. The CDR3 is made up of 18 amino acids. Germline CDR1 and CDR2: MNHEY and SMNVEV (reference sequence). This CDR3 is CASSFHFERVEEGNEQFF. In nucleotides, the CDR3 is TGTGCCAGCAGTTTCCATTTTGAGCGGGTCGAAGAAGGCAATGAGCAGTTCTTC.

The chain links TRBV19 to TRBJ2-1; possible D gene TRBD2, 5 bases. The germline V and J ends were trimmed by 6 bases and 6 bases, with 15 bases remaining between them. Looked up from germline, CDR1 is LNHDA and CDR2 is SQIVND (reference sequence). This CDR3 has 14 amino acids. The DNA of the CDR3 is TGTGCCAGTAGAACACCAACTAGGAGCAATGAGCAGTTCTTC. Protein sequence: CASRTPTRSNEQFF.

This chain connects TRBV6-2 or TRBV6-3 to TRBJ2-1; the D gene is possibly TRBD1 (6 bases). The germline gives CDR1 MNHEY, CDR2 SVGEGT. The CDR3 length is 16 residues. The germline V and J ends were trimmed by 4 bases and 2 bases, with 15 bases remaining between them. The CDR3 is CASSLPLWTAYNEQFF. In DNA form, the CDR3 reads TGTGCCAGCAGTTTGCCTCTTTGGACAGCCTACAATGAGCAGTTCTTC.

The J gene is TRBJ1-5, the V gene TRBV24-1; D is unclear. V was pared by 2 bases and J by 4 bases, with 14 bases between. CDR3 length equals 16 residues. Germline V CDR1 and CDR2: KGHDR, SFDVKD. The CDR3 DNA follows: TGTGCCACCAGTGATTCGGCTGGGCCGTGGAATCAGCCCCAGCATTTT. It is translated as CATSDSAGPWNQPQHF.

The CDR3 DNA reads TGTGCCAGCAGTTCAAATCAGGACAGCTACGAGCAGTACTTC. Amino acids: CASSSNQDSYEQYF. The rearrangement links TRBV28 to TRBJ2-7; TRBD1 might be the D (6 bases). The CDR3 is 14 amino acids. The germline V and J ends were trimmed by 4 bases and 3 bases, with 13 bases remaining between them. Germline V lookup: CDR1 MDHEN, CDR2 SYDVKM.

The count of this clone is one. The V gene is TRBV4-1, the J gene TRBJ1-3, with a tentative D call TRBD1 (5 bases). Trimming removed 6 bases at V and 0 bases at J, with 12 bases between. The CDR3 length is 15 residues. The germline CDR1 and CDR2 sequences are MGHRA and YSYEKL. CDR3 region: CASRLGAYSGNTIYF. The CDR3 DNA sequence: TGCGCCAGCAGACTTGGGGCATACTCTGGAAACACCATATATTTT.

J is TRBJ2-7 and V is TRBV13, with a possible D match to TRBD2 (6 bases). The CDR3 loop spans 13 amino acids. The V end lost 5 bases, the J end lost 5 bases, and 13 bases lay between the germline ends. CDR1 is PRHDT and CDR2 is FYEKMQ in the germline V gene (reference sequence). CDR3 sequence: CASSLGGVHEQYF. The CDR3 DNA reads TGTGCCAGCAGCCTCGGAGGGGTGCACGAGCAGTACTTC.

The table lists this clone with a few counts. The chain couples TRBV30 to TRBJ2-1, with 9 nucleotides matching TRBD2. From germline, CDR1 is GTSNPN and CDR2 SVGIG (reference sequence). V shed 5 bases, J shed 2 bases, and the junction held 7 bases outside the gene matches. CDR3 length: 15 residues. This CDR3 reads CAWELIAGAYNEQFF. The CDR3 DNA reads TGTGCCTGGGAGCTAATAGCGGGAGCCTACAATGAGCAGTTCTTC.

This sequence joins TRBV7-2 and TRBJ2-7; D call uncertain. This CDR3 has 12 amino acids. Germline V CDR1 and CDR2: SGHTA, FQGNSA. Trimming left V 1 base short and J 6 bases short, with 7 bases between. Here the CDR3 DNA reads TGTGCCAGCAGCTTAGTTTATTCCGAGCAGTACTTC. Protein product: CASSLVYSEQYF. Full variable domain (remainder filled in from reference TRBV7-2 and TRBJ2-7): GAGVSQSPSNKVTEKGKDVELRCDPISGHTALYWYRQSLGQGLEFLIYFQGNSAPDKSGLPSDRFSAERTGGSVSTLTIQRTQQEDSAVYLCASSLVYSEQYFGPGTRLTVT.

This CDR3 is CASSSTSGPYNEQFF. The CDR3 DNA reads TGTGCCAGCAGCTCGACTAGCGGGCCGTACAATGAGCAGTTCTTC. The rearrangement joins TRBV7-2 to TRBJ2-1; 10 bases match TRBD2. Per germline, CDR1 SGHTA and CDR2 FQGNSA. The CDR3 covers 15 residues. V lost 4 bases and J lost 4; bases outside the gene matches: 4.

The CDR3 sequence is CASSPWDRDTEAFF. The CDR3, as DNA: TGTGCCAGCTCACCCTGGGACAGGGACACTGAAGCTTTCTTT. V is TRBV18 and J is TRBJ1-1, with 9 bases matching TRBD1. The CDR3 is 14 amino acids. After removal of 3 bases from V and 3 bases from J, the junction contained 2 bases not matched to a gene. The V gene's germline CDR1 is KGHSH and CDR2 LQKENI.

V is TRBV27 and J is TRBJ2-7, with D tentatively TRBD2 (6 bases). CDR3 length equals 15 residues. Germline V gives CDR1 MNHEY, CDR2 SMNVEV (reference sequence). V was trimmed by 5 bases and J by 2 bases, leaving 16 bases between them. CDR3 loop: CASSGEAGFTYEQYF. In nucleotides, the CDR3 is TGTGCCAGCAGTGGGGAGGCCGGGTTTACCTACGAGCAGTACTTC.

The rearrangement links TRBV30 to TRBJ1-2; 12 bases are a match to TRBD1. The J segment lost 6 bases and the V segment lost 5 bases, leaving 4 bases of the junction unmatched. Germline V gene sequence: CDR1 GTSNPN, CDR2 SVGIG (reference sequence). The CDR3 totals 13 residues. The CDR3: CAWGTGGGDGYTF. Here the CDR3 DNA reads TGTGCCTGGGGGACAGGGGGCGGAGATGGCTACACCTTC.

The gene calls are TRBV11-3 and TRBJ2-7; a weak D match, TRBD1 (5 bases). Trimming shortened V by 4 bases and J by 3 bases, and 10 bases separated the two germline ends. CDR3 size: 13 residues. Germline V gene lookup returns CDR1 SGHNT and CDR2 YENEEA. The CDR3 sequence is CASSSGSVYEQYF. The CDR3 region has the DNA TGTGCCAGCAGCTCAGGGTCGGTCTACGAGCAGTACTTC.

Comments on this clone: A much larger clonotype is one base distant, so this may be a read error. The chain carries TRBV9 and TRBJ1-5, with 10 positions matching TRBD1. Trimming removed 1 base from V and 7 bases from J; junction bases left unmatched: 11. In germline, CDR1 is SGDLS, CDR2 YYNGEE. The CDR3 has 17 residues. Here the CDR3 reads CASSVIRGGQGDQPQHF. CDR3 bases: TGTGCCAGCAGCGTAATCAGGGGTGGACAGGGGGACCAGCCCCAGCATTTT.

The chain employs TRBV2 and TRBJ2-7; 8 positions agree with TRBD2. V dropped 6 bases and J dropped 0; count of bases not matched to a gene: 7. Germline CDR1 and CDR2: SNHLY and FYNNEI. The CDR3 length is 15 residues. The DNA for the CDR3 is TGTGCCAGCAGGGGGGTAGCGGGATACTCCTACGAGCAGTACTTC. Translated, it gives CASRGVAGYSYEQYF.

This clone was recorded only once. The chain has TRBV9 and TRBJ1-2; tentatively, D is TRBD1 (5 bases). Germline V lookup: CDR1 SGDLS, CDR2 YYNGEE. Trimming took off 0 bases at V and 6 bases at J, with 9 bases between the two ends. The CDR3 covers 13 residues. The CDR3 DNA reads TGTGCCAGCAGCGTAGCGACAGCCCATGGCTACACCTTC. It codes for CASSVATAHGYTF.

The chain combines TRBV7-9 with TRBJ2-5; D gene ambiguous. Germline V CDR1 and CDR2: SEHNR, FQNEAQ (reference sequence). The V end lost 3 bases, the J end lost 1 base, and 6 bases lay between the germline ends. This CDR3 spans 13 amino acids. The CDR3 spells CASSLSGQETQYF. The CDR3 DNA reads TGTGCCAGCAGCTTGTCAGGCCAAGAGACCCAGTACTTC. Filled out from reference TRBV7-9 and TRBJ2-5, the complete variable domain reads DTGVSQNPRHKITKRGQNVTFRCDPISEHNRLYWYRQTLGQGPEFLTYFQNEAQLEKSRLLSDRFSAERPKGSFSTLEIQRTEQGDSAMYLCASSLSGQETQYFGPGTRLLVL.

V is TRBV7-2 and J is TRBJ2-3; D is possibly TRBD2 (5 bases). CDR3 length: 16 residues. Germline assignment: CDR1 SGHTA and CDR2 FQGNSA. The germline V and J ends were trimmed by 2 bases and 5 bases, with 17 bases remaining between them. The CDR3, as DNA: TGTGCCAGCAGCTTACGCGACTGGCTGAGCGGAGATACGCAGTATTTT. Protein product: CASSLRDWLSGDTQYF.

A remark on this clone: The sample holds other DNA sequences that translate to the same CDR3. In DNA form, the CDR3 reads TGTGCCAGCAGCCGCGGACAGGGCACTGAAGCTTTCTTT. This sequence encodes CASSRGQGTEAFF. V is TRBV9 and J is TRBJ1-1; TRBD1 agrees at 8 bases. Trimming at V came to 4 bases and at J to 4 bases, leaving 3 bases not matched to a gene. CDR1 SGDLS and CDR2 YYNGEE come from the germline V gene. The CDR3 extends over 13 amino acids.

The CDR3 nucleotides read TGTGCCAGCAGGGGGGGCTACGAGCAGTACTTC. Translating gives CASRGGYEQYF. The chain combines TRBV12-3 or TRBV12-4 with TRBJ2-7; D might be TRBD2 (6 bases). V was cut by 6 bases and J by 3 bases, with 6 bases left in between. This CDR3 comprises 11 residues.

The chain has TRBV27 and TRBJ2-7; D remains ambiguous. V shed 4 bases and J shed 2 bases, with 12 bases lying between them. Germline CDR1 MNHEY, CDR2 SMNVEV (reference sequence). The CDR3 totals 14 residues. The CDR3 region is CASSSLLRTYEQYF. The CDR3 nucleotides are TGTGCCAGCAGTTCCTTACTGCGAACCTACGAGCAGTACTTC.

This CDR3 is CASSFSGNGELFF. The CDR3 region has the DNA TGTGCCAGCAGTTTTAGCGGGAACGGGGAGCTGTTTTTT. This rearrangement joins TRBV6-2 or TRBV6-3 to TRBJ2-2, with 8 nucleotides matching TRBD2. Trimming removed 4 bases from V and 7 bases from J; junction bases left unmatched: 2. The CDR3 totals 13 residues. CDR1 and CDR2 (germline): MNHEY, SVGEGT.